This T cell receptor beta chain was sequenced during a study of blood T cell repertoires in COVID-19. Study-level background: Nucleic acid was either cDNA or gDNA, and it came from T cells, B-cell-depleted T cells, or PBMCs.

Sequencing was performed with immunoSEQ multiplex PCR; in TCRdb, only in-frame clones are kept and a portion is missing. The sample records 45,000 or so clones, 89% being singletons. The CDR3 is made up of 12 amino acids. V lost 7 bases to trimming and J lost 3 bases, with 12 bases between them. The germline V gene has CDR1 SQVTM and CDR2 ANQGSEA. This chain joins TRBV29-1 and TRBJ1-1; D is unclear. This TCR was recovered from a man aged 70-80 years with active COVID-19. The sequenced sample was peripheral blood. The chain's CDR3 is CSERAGYTEAFF. As DNA, the CDR3 is TGCAGCGAGCGGGCCGGATACACTGAAGCTTTCTTT.